The T cell receptor (beta chain) described here comes from a study of cytomegalovirus exposure and HLA in healthy donors. The PCR contained 60 Vbeta and 13 Jbeta primers. Produced via immunoSEQ multiplex PCR; TCRdb's table is partial and in-frame only. The sample shows around 34,000 clones, and approximately 2% sits with its ten largest clones. With respect to this clone: What it binds is not known.

The study, taken as a whole, reports: Analysis was performed later, and it showed HLA-associated TCR beta chains to be more clonally expanded than equally common others. Common viral pathogens (according to a later analysis) appeared linked to several of the most significant clusters. Cytomegalovirus-associated TCR beta chains were listed, numbering roughly 150. Specificity for CMV antigens was confirmed in vitro for three of the CMV-associated chains.

The sequence came from a woman in her thirties or forties in good health and CMV-seropositive. Sequenced material: PBMCs.

The CDR3: CASSQVGAGTYTDTQYF. CDR3 coding DNA: TGTGCCAGCAGCCAAGTAGGAGCGGGAACTTACACAGATACGCAGTATTTT. The gene calls are TRBV4-2 and TRBJ2-3; 7 bases are a match to TRBD2. The CDR3 contains 17 residues. The ends lost 1 base at V and 2 bases at J; junction bases unmatched: 9. The germline V gene encodes CDR1 LGHNA and CDR2 YNFKEQ.